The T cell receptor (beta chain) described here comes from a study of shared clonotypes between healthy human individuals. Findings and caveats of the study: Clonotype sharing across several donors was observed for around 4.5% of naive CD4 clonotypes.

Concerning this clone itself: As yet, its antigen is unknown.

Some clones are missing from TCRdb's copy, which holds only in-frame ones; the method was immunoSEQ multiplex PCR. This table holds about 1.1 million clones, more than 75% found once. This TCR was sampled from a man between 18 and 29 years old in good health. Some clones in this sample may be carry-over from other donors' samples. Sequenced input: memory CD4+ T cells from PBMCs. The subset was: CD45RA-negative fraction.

The chain's CDR3 is CASSQGQIETQYF. For the CDR3, the DNA is TGCGCCAGCAGCCAGGGACAGATAGAGACCCAGTACTTC. The chain recombines TRBV4-1 with TRBJ2-5; TRBD1 agrees at 7 bases. The J segment lost 4 bases and the V segment lost 3 bases, leaving 2 bases of the junction unmatched. Per germline, CDR1 MGHRA and CDR2 YSYEKL. The length of the CDR3 is 13 residues.